These 6 T cell receptor beta chains came from one sample sequenced in a study of response to subunit inactivated influenza vaccine. TCRdb analysed the RT-PCR reads with MiXCR anew, one entry per CDR3 protein. In the table there are about half a million distinct CDR3 sequences, 9.5% to 12% of which are singletons. The material sequenced was PBMCs from blood, taken roughly 48 days after vaccination. These TCRs come from a man aged 45-60 years who received an inactivated influenza vaccine.

This clonotype came up a few times. The J gene is TRBJ2-7, the V gene TRBV7-9, with D maybe TRBD2 (5 bases). CDR1 and CDR2 from the germline V gene are SEHNR and FQNEAQ (reference sequence). V was clipped by 5 bases and J by 3 bases, with 14 bases between them. The CDR3 has 14 amino acids. Here the CDR3 DNA reads TGTGCCAGCAGCATGACGGAGGCCTACTACGAGCAGTACTTC. Translating it yields CASSMTEAYYEQYF.

This clonotype was observed a handful of times. This rearrangement joins TRBV6-5 to TRBJ2-5, with TRBD1 as a possible D gene (6 bases). This CDR3 has 13 amino acids. The V end lost 2 bases, the J end lost 5 bases, and 9 bases lay between the germline ends. Per germline, CDR1 MNHEY and CDR2 SVGAGI. In nucleotides, the CDR3 is TGTGCCAGCAGTTACGGGACATCGGAGACCCAGTACTTC. Translation: CASSYGTSETQYF.

The chain has TRBV7-2 and TRBJ1-4; no clear D. Deletions cut 7 bases from V and 3 bases from J, with 12 bases between. CDR1 and CDR2 (germline): SGHTA, FQGNSA. The CDR3 totals 14 residues. The DNA of the CDR3 is TGTGCCAGCACCCGGGAGACGGCTAATGAAAAACTGTTTTTT. Translation gives CASTRETANEKLFF.

This clonotype occurred many times. This rearrangement joins TRBV4-2 to TRBJ2-7; 10 bases map to TRBD2. In germline, CDR1 is LGHNA, CDR2 YNFKEQ. Losses at the gene ends were 0 bases for V and 3 bases for J; bases not matched to a gene: 2. The CDR3 has 15 amino acids. The CDR3 coding sequence is TGTGCCAGCAGCCAAGATAGACTAGCGGGCTACGAGCAGTACTTC. It specifies CASSQDRLAGYEQYF.

The chain links TRBV7-2 to TRBJ1-2; D possibly corresponds to TRBD1 (6 bases). CDR1 is SGHTA and CDR2 is FQGNSA in the germline V gene. The CDR3 consists of 16 residues. Trimming pared 2 bases from V and 2 bases from J, leaving 15 bases between. The CDR3 reads CASSLSWTAQNYGYTF. As DNA, the CDR3 is TGTGCCAGCAGCTTATCTTGGACAGCTCAAAACTATGGCTACACCTTC.

This clonotype was found a few times. This rearrangement joins TRBV20-1 to TRBJ2-1, with 11 bases matching TRBD2. Germline trimming cut 3 bases from V and 6 bases from J; bases unmatched to any gene: 7. The CDR3 consists of 15 residues. The germline V gene has CDR1 DFQATT and CDR2 SNEGSKA (reference sequence). The CDR3 coding sequence is TGCAGTGCTAGTCCTCCGGGACTAGCGGTCAATGAGCAGTTCTTC. It specifies CSASPPGLAVNEQFF.